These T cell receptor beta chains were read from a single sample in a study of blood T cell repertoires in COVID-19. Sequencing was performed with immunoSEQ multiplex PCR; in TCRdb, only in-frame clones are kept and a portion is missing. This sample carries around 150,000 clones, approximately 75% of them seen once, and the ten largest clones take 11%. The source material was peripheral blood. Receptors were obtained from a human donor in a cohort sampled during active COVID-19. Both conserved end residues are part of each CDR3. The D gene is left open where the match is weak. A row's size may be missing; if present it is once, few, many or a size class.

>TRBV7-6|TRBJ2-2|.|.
CASSSTDTNTGELFF
TGTGCCAGCAGCTCGACAGATACGAACACCGGGGAGCTGTTTTTT
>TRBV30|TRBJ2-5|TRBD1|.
CAWPRGQGVRGGETQYF
TGTGCCTGGCCCCGGGGACAGGGGGTCCGGGGGGGGGAGACCCAGTACTTC
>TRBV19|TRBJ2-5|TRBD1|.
CASTPRDRGGETQYF
TGTGCCAGTACTCCACGGGACAGGGGAGGAGAGACCCAGTACTTC
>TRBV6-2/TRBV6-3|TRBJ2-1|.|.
CASSYGPRGEQFF
TGTGCCAGCAGTTACGGCCCCCGGGGTGAGCAGTTCTTC
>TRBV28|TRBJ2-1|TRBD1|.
CASSPSLDRGVHEQFF
TGTGCCAGCAGTCCCTCACTTGACAGGGGTGTACATGAGCAGTTCTTC
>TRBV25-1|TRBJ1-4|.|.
CASMPGGLATNEKLFF
TGTGCCAGCATGCCGGGGGGCCTTGCAACTAATGAAAAACTGTTTTTT
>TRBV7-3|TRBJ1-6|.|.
CASSLNRDEGPLHF
TGTGCCAGCAGCTTAAACAGGGACGAGGGGCCCCTCCACTTT
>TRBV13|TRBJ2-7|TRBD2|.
CASSLLAGAYEQYF
TGTGCCAGCAGTCTACTAGCGGGGGCCTACGAGCAGTACTTC
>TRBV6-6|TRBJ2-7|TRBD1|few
CASSRPPQGFPYEQYF
TGTGCCAGCAGTCGGCCCCCACAGGGGTTCCCCTACGAGCAGTACTTC
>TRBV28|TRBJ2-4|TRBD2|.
CASSIREGRAKNIQYF
TGTGCCAGCAGCATACGGGAGGGCCGTGCCAAAAACATTCAGTACTTC
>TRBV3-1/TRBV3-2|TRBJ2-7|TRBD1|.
CASSRTGGSYEQYF
TGTGCCAGCAGCCGGACAGGGGGCTCCTACGAGCAGTACTTC
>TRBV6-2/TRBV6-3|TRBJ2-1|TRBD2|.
CASSRAGFNEQFF
TGTGCCAGCAGTCGAGCGGGGTTCAATGAGCAGTTCTTC
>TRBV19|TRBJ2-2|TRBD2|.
CASSKGLAYTGELFF
TGTGCCAGTAGCAAGGGACTAGCCTATACCGGGGAGCTGTTTTTT
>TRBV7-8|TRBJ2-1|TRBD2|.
CASSLAGTSGTREFF
TGTGCCAGCAGCTTAGCCGGGACTAGCGGGACGAGAGAGTTCTTC
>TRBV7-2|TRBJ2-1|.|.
CASSLGPRGAYNEQFF
TGTGCCAGCAGCTTAGGACCTCGGGGGGCTTACAATGAGCAGTTCTTC
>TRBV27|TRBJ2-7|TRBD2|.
CASSPASGGGYEQYF
TGTGCCAGCAGTCCGGCCTCGGGAGGAGGCTACGAGCAGTACTTC
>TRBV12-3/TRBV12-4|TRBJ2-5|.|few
CASSLQGRETQYF
TGTGCCAGCAGCCTACAGGGAAGGGAGACCCAGTACTTC
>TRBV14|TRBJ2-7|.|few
CASSHLGTKWEQYF
TGTGCCAGCAGCCACCTAGGTACGAAATGGGAGCAGTACTTC
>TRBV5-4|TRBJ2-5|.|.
CASNLKDSRQETQYF
TGTGCCAGCAATTTGAAGGACTCCCGTCAAGAGACCCAGTACTTC